Here is one T cell receptor (beta chain) with its context. What it binds is not known. The V end was cut by 3 bases, the J end by 4 bases, with 9 bases between. The CDR3 has 13 residues. This sample is part of a study of T cell responses to AZD1222 COVID-19 vaccine. Study-wide results and limits: Samples come after the peak T cell response, not at day 14. Baseline serostatus was positive in only six AZD1222 recipients. Regions left unmutated in variants are reportedly the target of nearly half of spike-specific TCRs.

TCRdb's table, derived via immunoSEQ multiplex PCR, lists solely in-frame clones and lacks some. The sample includes approximately 120,000 clones, over 75% seen only once; the top ten take about 10%. The material was peripheral blood, obtained on day 0 of AZD1222 vaccination. This chain joins TRBV12-3 or TRBV12-4 and TRBJ1-2; D not certain. The clonotype comes from an adult in good health. The CDR3: CASSFQASYGYTF. The CDR3 DNA reads TGTGCCAGCAGTTTCCAGGCCTCCTATGGCTACACCTTC.